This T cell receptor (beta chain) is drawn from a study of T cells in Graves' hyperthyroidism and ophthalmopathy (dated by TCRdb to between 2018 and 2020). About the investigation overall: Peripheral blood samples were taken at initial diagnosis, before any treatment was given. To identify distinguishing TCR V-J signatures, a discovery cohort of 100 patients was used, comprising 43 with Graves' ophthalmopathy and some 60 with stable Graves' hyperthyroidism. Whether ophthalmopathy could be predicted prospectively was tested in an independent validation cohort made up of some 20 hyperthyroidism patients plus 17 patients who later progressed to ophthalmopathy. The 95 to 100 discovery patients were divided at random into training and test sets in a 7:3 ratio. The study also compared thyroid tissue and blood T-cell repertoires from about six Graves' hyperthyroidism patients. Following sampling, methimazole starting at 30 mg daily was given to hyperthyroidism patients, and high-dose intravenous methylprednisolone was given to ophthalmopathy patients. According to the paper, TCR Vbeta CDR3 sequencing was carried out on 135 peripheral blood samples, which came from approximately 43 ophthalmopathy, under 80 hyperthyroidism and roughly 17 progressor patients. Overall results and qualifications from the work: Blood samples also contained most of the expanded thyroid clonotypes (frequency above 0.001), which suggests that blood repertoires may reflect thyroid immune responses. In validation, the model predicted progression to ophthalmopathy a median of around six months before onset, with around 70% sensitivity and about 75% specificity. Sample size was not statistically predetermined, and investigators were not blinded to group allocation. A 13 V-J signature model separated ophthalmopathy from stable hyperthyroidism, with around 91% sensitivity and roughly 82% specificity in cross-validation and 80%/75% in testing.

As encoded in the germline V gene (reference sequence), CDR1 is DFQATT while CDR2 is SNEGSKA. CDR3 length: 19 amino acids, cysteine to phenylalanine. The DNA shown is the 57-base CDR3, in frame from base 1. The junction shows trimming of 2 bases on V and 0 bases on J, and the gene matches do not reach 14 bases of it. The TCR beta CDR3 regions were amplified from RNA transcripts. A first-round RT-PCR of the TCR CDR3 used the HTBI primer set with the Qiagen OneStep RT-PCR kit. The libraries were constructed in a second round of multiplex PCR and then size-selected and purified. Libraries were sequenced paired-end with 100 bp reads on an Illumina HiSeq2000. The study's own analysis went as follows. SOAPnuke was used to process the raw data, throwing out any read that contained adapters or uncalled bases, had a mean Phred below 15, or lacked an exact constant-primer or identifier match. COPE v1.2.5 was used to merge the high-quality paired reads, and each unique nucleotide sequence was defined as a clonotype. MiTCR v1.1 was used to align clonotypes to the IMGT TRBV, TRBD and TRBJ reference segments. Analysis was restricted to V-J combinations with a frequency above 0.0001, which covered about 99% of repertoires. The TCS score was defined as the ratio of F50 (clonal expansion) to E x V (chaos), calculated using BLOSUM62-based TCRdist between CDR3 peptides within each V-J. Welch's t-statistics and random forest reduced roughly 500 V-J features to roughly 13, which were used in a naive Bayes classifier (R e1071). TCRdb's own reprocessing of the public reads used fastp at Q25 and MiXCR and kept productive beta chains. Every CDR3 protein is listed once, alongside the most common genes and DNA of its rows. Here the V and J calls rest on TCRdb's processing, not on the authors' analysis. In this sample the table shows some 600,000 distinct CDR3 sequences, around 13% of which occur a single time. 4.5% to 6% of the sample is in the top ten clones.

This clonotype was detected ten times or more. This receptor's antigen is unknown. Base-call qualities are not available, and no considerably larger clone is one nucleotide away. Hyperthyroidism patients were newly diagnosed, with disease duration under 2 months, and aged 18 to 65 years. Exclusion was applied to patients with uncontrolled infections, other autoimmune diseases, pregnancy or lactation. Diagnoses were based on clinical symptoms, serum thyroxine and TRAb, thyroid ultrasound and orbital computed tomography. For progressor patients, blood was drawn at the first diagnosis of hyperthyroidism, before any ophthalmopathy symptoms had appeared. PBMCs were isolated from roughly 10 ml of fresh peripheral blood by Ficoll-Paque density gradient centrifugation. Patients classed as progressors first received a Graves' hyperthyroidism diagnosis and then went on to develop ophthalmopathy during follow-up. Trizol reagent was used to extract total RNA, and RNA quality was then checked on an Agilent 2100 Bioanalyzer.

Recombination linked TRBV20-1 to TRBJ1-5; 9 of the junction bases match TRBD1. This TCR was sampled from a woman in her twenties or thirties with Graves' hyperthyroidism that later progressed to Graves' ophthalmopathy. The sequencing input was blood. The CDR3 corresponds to CSARFYGTGKGDSNQPQHF. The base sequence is TGCAGTGCTAGATTTTACGGGACAGGGAAGGGCGATAGCAATCAGCCCCAGCATTTT.